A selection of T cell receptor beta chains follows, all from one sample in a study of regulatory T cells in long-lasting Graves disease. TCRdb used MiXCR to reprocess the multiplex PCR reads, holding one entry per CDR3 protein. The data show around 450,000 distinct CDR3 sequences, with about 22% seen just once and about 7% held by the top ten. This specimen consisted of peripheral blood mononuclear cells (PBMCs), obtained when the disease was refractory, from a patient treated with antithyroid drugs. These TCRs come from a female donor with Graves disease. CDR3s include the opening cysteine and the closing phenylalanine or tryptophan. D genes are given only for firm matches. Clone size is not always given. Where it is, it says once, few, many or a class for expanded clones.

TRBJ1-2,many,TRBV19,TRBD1,TGTGCCATCGGACAGGGGGAGATTGGCTACACCTTC,CAIGQGEIGYTF
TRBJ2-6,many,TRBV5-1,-,TGCGCCAGCAGCTTGGGCGGGACCGAGACCAACGTCCTGACTTTC,CASSLGGTETNVLTF
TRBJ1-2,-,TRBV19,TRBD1,TGTGCCAGCGAGGGACAGTACTATGGCTACACCTTC,CASEGQYYGYTF
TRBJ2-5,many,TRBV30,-,TGTGCCTGGAGTGTAGGCCGGGTGGAGACCCAGTACTTC,CAWSVGRVETQYF
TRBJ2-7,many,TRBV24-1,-,TGTGCCACCAGTGACTCAGGGGTGAAGGAGCAGTACTTC,CATSDSGVKEQYF
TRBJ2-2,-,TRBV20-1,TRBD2,TGCAGTGCTAGAGACACGACGAGCGGGGGGGCAGAGCTGTTTTTT,CSARDTTSGGAELFF
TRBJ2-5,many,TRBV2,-,TGTGCCAGCAGTGAAAGGTGGGGGCTGGAGACCCAGTACTTC,CASSERWGLETQYF
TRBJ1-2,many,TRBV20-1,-,TGCAGGCCGGGACGGGGAGACTATGGCTACACCTTC,CRPGRGDYGYTF
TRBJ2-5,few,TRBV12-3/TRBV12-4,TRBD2,TGTGCCAGCAGTTTCGCGGGGGGGACTCAAGAGACCCAGTACTTC,CASSFAGGTQETQYF
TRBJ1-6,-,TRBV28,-,TGTGCCACCAGAGACATTTTTAATTCACCCCTCCACTTT,CATRDIFNSPLHF
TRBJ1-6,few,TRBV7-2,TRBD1,TGTGCCAGCAGCTTAGGGGACAGAGATTCACCCCTCCACTTT,CASSLGDRDSPLHF
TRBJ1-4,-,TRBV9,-,TGTGCCAGCAGCGTAGAGGGGACATTTAATGAAAAACTGTTTTTT,CASSVEGTFNEKLFF
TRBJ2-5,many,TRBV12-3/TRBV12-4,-,TGTGCCAGCAGCCTAGAGATGGTTCCAGGGGCCCAAGAGACCCAGTACTTC,CASSLEMVPGAQETQYF
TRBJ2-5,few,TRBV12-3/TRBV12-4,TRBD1,TGTGCCAGCAGTGCTGGATCCGGGACAGCGTACCAAGAGACCCAGTACTTC,CASSAGSGTAYQETQYF
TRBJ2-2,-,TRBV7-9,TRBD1,TGTGCCAGCAGCTGGACAGGGGGCGCAGGCGGGGAGCTGTTTTTT,CASSWTGGAGGELFF
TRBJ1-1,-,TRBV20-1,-,TGCAGTGCTCCCAGTGGGTCAGAGAACACTGAAGCTTTCTTT,CSAPSGSENTEAFF
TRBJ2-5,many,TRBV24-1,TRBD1,TGTGCCACCAGTGAAGGACAGGGGGTAATTGAGACCCAGTACTTC,CATSEGQGVIETQYF
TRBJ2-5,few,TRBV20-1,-,TGCAGTGCCGCTAATCCTAGAGCCACAGGGACCCAGTACTTC,CSAANPRATGTQYF
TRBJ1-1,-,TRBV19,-,TGTGCCAGTAGTCATTGGGACGGGGTGACTGAAGCTTTCTTT,CASSHWDGVTEAFF
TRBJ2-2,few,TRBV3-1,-,TGTGCCAGCAGCCAGAGTCCATTTGGAACCGGGGAGCTGTTTTTT,CASSQSPFGTGELFF
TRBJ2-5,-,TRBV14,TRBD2,TGTGCCAGCAGCCTCCTAGCGGGGATCCAAGAGACCCAGTACTTC,CASSLLAGIQETQYF
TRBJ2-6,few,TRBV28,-,TGTGCCAGCAGTTTTTCCCAGGGCGCCTGGGCTGGGGCCAACGTCCTGACTTTC,CASSFSQGAWAGANVLTF
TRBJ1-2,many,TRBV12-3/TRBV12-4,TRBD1,TGTGCCAGCTCCCAAGGACAGGGAGGCTATGATGGCTACACCTTC,CASSQGQGGYDGYTF
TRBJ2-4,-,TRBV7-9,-,TGTGCCAGCAGCTCCGGCCCCCCCGACAGGACCAAAAACATTCAGTACTTC,CASSSGPPDRTKNIQYF
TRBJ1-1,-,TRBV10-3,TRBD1,TGTGCCATCAGTGAGTTGGACAGGGTTGGCACTGAAGCTTTCTTT,CAISELDRVGTEAFF
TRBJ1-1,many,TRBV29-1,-,TGCAGCTTCGCTGGTCTTCGGGGGGGCCTGAACACTGAAGCTTTCTTT,CSFAGLRGGLNTEAFF
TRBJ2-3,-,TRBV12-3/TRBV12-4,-,TGTGCCGGCAGTTACGCAGCTGGCGGAGATACGCAGTATTTT,CAGSYAAGGDTQYF
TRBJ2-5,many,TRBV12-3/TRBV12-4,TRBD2,TGTGCCAGCAGTTTCTCTAGCGGGGAGGAGACCCAGTACTTC,CASSFSSGEETQYF
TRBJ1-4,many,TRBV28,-,TGTGCCAGCAGTTTATTACCTGACCCCGGAGGAAAACTGTTTTTT,CASSLLPDPGGKLFF
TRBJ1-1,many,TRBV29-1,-,TGCAGCGTTGAGGTCACGATCATGAACACTGAAGCTTTCTTT,CSVEVTIMNTEAFF
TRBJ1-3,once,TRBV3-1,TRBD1,TGTGCCAGCAGCCAGGCCAGGGGGTATGGAAACACCATATATTTT,CASSQARGYGNTIYF
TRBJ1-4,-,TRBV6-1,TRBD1,TGTGCCAGCAGTGACCCCGGGACAGGGCGGGAAAAACTGTTTTTT,CASSDPGTGREKLFF
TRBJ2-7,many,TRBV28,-,TGTGCCAGCGCCCGGACTTCCTACGAGCAGTACTTC,CASARTSYEQYF
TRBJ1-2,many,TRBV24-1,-,TGTGCCACCAGTGAACCGGGCGACTACTATGGCTACACCTTC,CATSEPGDYYGYTF